The rows below give T cell receptor beta chains drawn from one sample of a study of blood T cell repertoires in COVID-19. The method was immunoSEQ multiplex PCR; TCRdb's version includes in-frame clones alone and lacks a portion of them. The data contain 200,000 or so clones, roughly 85% of them singletons. The sequencing input was PBMCs or T cells enriched from blood (not recorded which). These receptors all come from a woman aged 40 to 55 with acute COVID-19. Each CDR3 is given with its conserved first and last residue.

v_call cdr3_aa
TRBV7-9 CASSAGMGEETQYF
TRBV20-1 CSAMRVDIQYF
TRBV24-1 CATSDLRRGGNTEAFF
TRBV10-2 CASSESPGPSLAFF
TRBV7-9 CASSLEDTRNEQFF
TRBV9 CASSPRGQVRGGYTF
TRBV5-1 CASSLGPGNSPLHF
TRBV6-2/TRBV6-3 CASSTGGAGYGYTF
TRBV30 CACWDSYSPLHF
TRBV19 CATRPGSTNEKLFF
TRBV7-2 CASSKGPGQGNTIYF
TRBV6-5 CASSSDRTKNTEAFF
TRBV7-3 CASSPGTVAYNEQFF
TRBV7-3 CASSLTPGYGYTF
TRBV7-9 CASSHPLGAGEQFF
TRBV6-6 CASSRGGFPGGTEAFF
TRBV9 CASSAWDSEAFF
TRBV18 CASSLQTGFDTEAFF
TRBV7-2 CASSLAGAPEAFF
TRBV27 CASSLSVSSYEQYF
TRBV20-1 CSASHRGQREGFF
TRBV5-5 CASSLAGTGINEQFF
TRBV7-8 CASSLAFDRVTEAFF
TRBV5-1 CASSLVVSSNTEAFF
TRBV2 CASSEAESTEAFF
TRBV7-8 CASSLALGTGEQFF
TRBV27 CASTTAPFMNTEAFF
TRBV7-6 CASSYGGGQGADTQYF
TRBV6-4 CASSDASGGGETQYF
TRBV7-2 CASSQLGQGAGELFF
TRBV27 CASLDRTGGAAFF
TRBV3-1/TRBV3-2 CASSQAGYGYTF
TRBV5-8 CASSPSQGAGQPQHF
TRBV7-9 CASRGTGAQNTEAFF
TRBV4-3 CASSQAGLVSYNEQFF
TRBV10-1 CASSGSREDTEAFF
TRBV6-1 CASSEAVGPQPYGYTF
TRBV4-3 CASSQGGLRSYEQYF
TRBV19 CASSPGAGLLAGAFF
TRBV14 CASSQDLSGNTIYF
TRBV5-1 CASSSGDQRGETQYF
TRBV19 CASSSTAAYGYTF
TRBV2 CASTGDRDSGNTIYF
TRBV14 CASSRGLLKETQYF
TRBV4-3 CASSTSGIGKLFF
TRBV5-4 CASSQPTGRSYNEQFF
TRBV5-1 CASSYGQEVSNYGYTF
TRBV24-1 CATSDWGLVGELFF
TRBV13 CASSHRQVLNSPLHF
TRBV30 CAWKTGNTEAFF
TRBV29-1 CSVEVAAGRDTQYF
TRBV11-2 CASSFGLAWSTGELFF